One sample yielded the 24 T cell receptor beta chains listed below, sequenced in a study of shared T cell receptors in the human thymus. The protocol was immunoSEQ multiplex PCR, while the TCRdb copy is restricted to in-frame clones and leaves out a portion. This table holds about 730,000 clones, approximately 83% found once. This sample also appeared in a second study, on human thymus T cells.

The sample taken for sequencing was thymocytes. All receptors come from a girl in the first two years of life with a congenital heart defect.

The V gene is TRBV9, the J gene TRBJ1-5; D is ambiguous. Germline V lookup: CDR1 SGDLS, CDR2 YYNGEE. This CDR3 is 18 amino acids long. V lost 4 bases and J lost 5, with 25 bases in between. CDR3 sequence reads: CASSSRTTATWRDQPQHF. In nucleotides, the CDR3 is TGTGCCAGCAGCTCTAGGACTACGGCAACCTGGAGGGATCAGCCCCAGCATTTT.

The V gene is TRBV25-1, the J gene TRBJ1-1; a weak D match, TRBD1 (5 bases). The V end was cut by 6 bases, the J end by 11 bases, with 10 bases between. CDR1 MGHDK and CDR2 SYGVNS come from the germline V gene. This CDR3 is built from 10 residues. The CDR3 here is CASRGLSAFF. The CDR3 DNA follows: TGTGCCAGCAGGGGGCTCTCGGCTTTCTTT.

The chain combines TRBV5-1 with TRBJ1-1; 7 nucleotides agree with TRBD1. The ends lost 4 bases at V and 1 base at J; junction bases unmatched: 7. This CDR3 has 15 amino acids. Looked up from germline, CDR1 is SGHRS and CDR2 is YFSETQ. The CDR3 DNA follows: TGCGCCAGCAGCGTTATAACAGGGGAGAACACTGAAGCTTTCTTT. It translates to CASSVITGENTEAFF.

The J gene is TRBJ2-6, the V gene TRBV5-1, with TRBD1 matching over 10 bases. Germline CDR1 reads SGHRS; CDR2 reads YFSETQ. The CDR3 has 17 amino acids. V dropped 2 bases and J dropped 1; count of bases not matched to a gene: 3. The DNA for the CDR3 is TGCGCCAGCAGCTTCCCGGGACAGGGGTCTGGGGCCAACGTCCTGACTTTC. It specifies CASSFPGQGSGANVLTF.

The genes are TRBV6-5 and TRBJ1-1; D is unclear. The V gene lost 0 bases and the J gene lost 1 base, with 12 bases spanning the gap. Germline CDR1 reads MNHEY; CDR2 reads SVGAGI. The CDR3 sequence is 16 residues long. The CDR3: CASSYSPGRGNTEAFF. CDR3 nucleotide sequence: TGTGCCAGCAGTTACTCGCCCGGGCGGGGGAACACTGAAGCTTTCTTT.

The V gene is TRBV27, the J gene TRBJ1-2; D possibly corresponds to TRBD1 (6 bases). CDR1 and CDR2 from the germline V gene are MNHEY and SMNVEV (reference sequence). V lost 3 bases and J lost 0, with 20 bases in between. The CDR3 extends over 18 amino acids. This CDR3 reads CASSFAPPGADSNYGYTF. CDR3 nucleotides: TGTGCCAGCAGTTTCGCCCCCCCAGGGGCGGACTCTAACTATGGCTACACCTTC.

V gene TRBV5-5 combines with J gene TRBJ2-7, with D tentatively TRBD1 (6 bases). The CDR3 is 16 amino acids. The V and J ends lost 4 bases and 5 bases respectively, with 22 bases between them. Germline assignment: CDR1 SGHKS and CDR2 YYEKEE (reference sequence). The CDR3 sequence is CASSLWSLAGAHEQYF. In DNA, the CDR3 is TGTGCCAGCAGCCTGTGGTCGTTGGCAGGGGCCCACGAGCAGTACTTC.

In this sample, this clone turned up a few times. This chain joins TRBV7-8 and TRBJ1-1, with a weak D call TRBD1 (5 bases). The V end lost 0 bases, the J end lost 7 bases, and 12 bases lay between the germline ends. CDR3 size: 14 residues. CDR1 SGHVS and CDR2 FQNEAQ come from the germline V gene. The CDR3 region is CASSLASRGHEAFF. CDR3 bases: TGTGCCAGCAGCTTAGCAAGTAGGGGCCATGAAGCTTTCTTT.

The rearrangement links TRBV7-9 to TRBJ1-2; D is unclear. Between the trimmed V and J ends, which lost 5 bases and 5 bases, there was a span of 9 bases. The germline gives CDR1 SEHNR, CDR2 FQNEAQ (reference sequence). The CDR3 runs 12 residues. The CDR3: CASSAHGYGYTF. The CDR3 DNA sequence: TGTGCCAGCAGCGCTCACGGGTATGGCTACACCTTC. Full variable domain (rest looked up from reference TRBV7-9 and TRBJ1-2): DTGVSQNPRHKITKRGQNVTFRCDPISEHNRLYWYRQTLGQGPEFLTYFQNEAQLEKSRLLSDRFSAERPKGSFSTLEIQRTEQGDSAMYLCASSAHGYGYTFGSGTRLTVV.

This clone was detected once. This chain connects TRBV30 to TRBJ2-5, with a weak D call TRBD2 (6 bases). The V end was cut by 4 bases, the J end by 5 bases, with 14 bases between. CDR3 length: 13 amino acids. Per germline, CDR1 GTSNPN and CDR2 SVGIG (reference sequence). For the CDR3, the DNA is TGTGCCTGGACGACTGAGGGGAGGGAGACCCAGTACTTC. Translating gives CAWTTEGRETQYF.

The chain has TRBV13 and TRBJ2-7; D is possibly TRBD1 (6 bases). The CDR3 loop spans 16 amino acids. V shed 4 bases and J shed 4 bases, with 20 bases lying between them. Per the germline V gene, CDR1 is PRHDT and CDR2 is FYEKMQ (reference sequence). CDR3 amino acids: CASSYRRNRVAYEQYF. The DNA of the CDR3 is TGTGCCAGCAGCTATCGAAGAAACAGGGTTGCGTACGAGCAGTACTTC.

The chain is built from TRBV7-8 and TRBJ2-1, with TRBD2 matching 10 bases. Germline trimming cut 5 bases from V and 4 bases from J; bases unmatched to any gene: 8. The germline CDR1 and CDR2 sequences are SGHVS and FQNEAQ. The CDR3 length is 16 residues. DNA for the CDR3: TGTGCCAGCAGCCGTGCCGAGACTAGCGGGTACAATGAGCAGTTCTTC. Protein: CASSRAETSGYNEQFF.

This clone has a single count. The chain couples TRBV4-1 to TRBJ2-1; 13 nucleotides line up with TRBD2. The CDR3 spans 16 residues. The ends lost 6 bases at V and 5 bases at J; junction bases unmatched: 7. Per the germline V gene, CDR1 is MGHRA and CDR2 is YSYEKL. CDR3 DNA: TGCGCCAGCAGTTTCCGACTAGCGGGGGGTAACAATGAGCAGTTCTTC. It is translated as CASSFRLAGGNNEQFF.

This chain links TRBV19 with TRBJ1-5, with 9 bases lining up with TRBD1. The junction had 4 bases not matched to a gene; V was cut back by 1 base and J by 3 bases. The CDR3 has 16 residues. Germline values: CDR1 LNHDA, CDR2 SQIVND (reference sequence). The CDR3, as DNA: TGTGCCAGTAGTATAGCGGGGACAGGGCCCAATCAGCCCCAGCATTTT. The encoded protein is CASSIAGTGPNQPQHF.

V and J are TRBV29-1 and TRBJ1-2; D may be TRBD1 (5 bases). V lost 4 bases, J lost 2 bases, and 23 bases lay in between. Germline CDR1 reads SQVTM; CDR2 reads ANQGSEA. The CDR3 consists of 17 residues. CDR3 DNA: TGCAGCGTTGCCACAGGTGGGCGAGGACGCCTCAACTATGGCTACACCTTC. Translated: CSVATGGRGRLNYGYTF.

The J gene is TRBJ2-1, the V gene TRBV18, with TRBD1 matching 8 bases. J gave up 9 bases and V 8 bases, and 18 bases lay outside the gene matches. The CDR3 totals 16 residues. The germline gives CDR1 KGHSH, CDR2 LQKENI. DNA of the CDR3: TGTGCCAGCCGCCTATCCCGGGACAGGTACCGGGGTGAGCAGTTCTTC. As protein: CASRLSRDRYRGEQFF.

CDR3: CASSAPGTGPLNTEAFF. CDR3 bases: TGTGCCAGCAGCGCGCCCGGGACAGGGCCCCTGAACACTGAAGCTTTCTTT. The rearrangement joins TRBV9 to TRBJ1-1, with 9 bases lining up with TRBD1. The V gene's germline CDR1 is SGDLS and CDR2 YYNGEE. The CDR3 length is 17 residues. V trimming: 3 bases; J trimming: 0 bases; junction bases outside the gene matches: 9. Filled out from reference TRBV9 and TRBJ1-1, the complete variable domain reads DSGVTQTPKHLITATGQRVTLRCSPRSGDLSVYWYQQSLDQGLQFLIQYYNGEERAKGNILERFSAQQFPDLHSELNLSSLELGDSALYFCASSAPGTGPLNTEAFFGQGTRLTVV.

This chain connects TRBV2 to TRBJ1-6; D is uncertain. CDR3 length: 17 residues. Germline V CDR1 and CDR2: SNHLY, FYNNEI. V gave up 4 bases and J gave up 0 bases, with 13 bases separating them. The CDR3 region is CASSGEIQSSYNSPLHF. The CDR3 bases are TGTGCCAGCAGTGGGGAGATACAGAGCTCCTATAATTCACCCCTCCACTTT.

The chain recombines TRBV7-9 with TRBJ2-7; no firm D call. Germline values: CDR1 SEHNR, CDR2 FQNEAQ (reference sequence). Trimming cost V 4 bases and J 0 bases, with 16 bases left between them. The CDR3 runs to 16 residues. The CDR3 sequence: CASSSSVFPCSYEQYF. CDR3 in DNA: TGTGCCAGCAGCTCCTCGGTTTTCCCGTGCTCCTACGAGCAGTACTTC.

V and J are TRBV19 and TRBJ1-1; TRBD1 aligns across 10 bases. Losses at the gene ends were 6 bases for V and 2 bases for J; bases not matched to a gene: 12. CDR3 length: 17 amino acids. Germline values: CDR1 LNHDA, CDR2 SQIVND (reference sequence). This chain's CDR3 is CASRTYAGTGDNTEAFF. CDR3 coding DNA: TGTGCCAGTAGAACTTACGCCGGGACAGGGGACAACACTGAAGCTTTCTTT. Full variable domain (outside the CDR3, taken from reference TRBV19 and TRBJ1-1): DGGITQSPKYLFRKEGQNVTLSCEQNLNHDAMYWYRQDPGQGLRLIYYSQIVNDFQKGDIAEGYSVSREKKESFPLTVTSAQKNPTAFYLCASRTYAGTGDNTEAFFGQGTRLTVV.

The V and J genes are TRBV6-6 and TRBJ1-3; D is uncertain. Deletions cut 8 bases from V and 0 bases from J, with 17 bases between. Germline CDR1 and CDR2: MNHNY and SVGAGI (reference sequence). This CDR3 spans 16 amino acids. The CDR3 sequence: CASDIAPAISGNTIYF. In nucleotides, the CDR3 is TGTGCCAGCGATATAGCTCCTGCGATCTCTGGAAACACCATATATTTT.

The CDR3 nucleotides are TGCGCCAGCAGCTGGGGGCAGCGGGAGAACACTGAAGCTTTCTTT. Amino acid sequence: CASSWGQRENTEAFF. V and J are TRBV5-1 and TRBJ1-1; TRBD1 is a possible D gene (6 bases). This CDR3 is 15 amino acids long. V dropped 3 bases and J dropped 1 base, with 13 bases sitting between them. The V gene's germline CDR1 is SGHRS and CDR2 YFSETQ.

V is TRBV4-2 and J is TRBJ2-7; 9 bases map to TRBD1. Per the germline V gene, CDR1 is LGHNA and CDR2 is YNFKEQ. The CDR3 contains 16 residues. J was trimmed by 5 bases and V by 0 bases; bases with no gene match: 8. In DNA form, the CDR3 reads TGTGCCAGCAGCCAAGATCAACGGACAGGGGTGGACGAGCAGTACTTC. Translated, it gives CASSQDQRTGVDEQYF.

V is TRBV5-6 and J is TRBJ2-7, with 8 nucleotides matching TRBD2. Germline V CDR1 and CDR2: SGHDT, YYEEEE. J lost 5 bases, V lost 0 bases, and 1 base had no gene match. The CDR3 runs 13 residues. The CDR3 loop reads CASSLVAGNEQYF. Written as DNA, the CDR3 is TGTGCCAGCAGCTTGGTAGCGGGGAACGAGCAGTACTTC.